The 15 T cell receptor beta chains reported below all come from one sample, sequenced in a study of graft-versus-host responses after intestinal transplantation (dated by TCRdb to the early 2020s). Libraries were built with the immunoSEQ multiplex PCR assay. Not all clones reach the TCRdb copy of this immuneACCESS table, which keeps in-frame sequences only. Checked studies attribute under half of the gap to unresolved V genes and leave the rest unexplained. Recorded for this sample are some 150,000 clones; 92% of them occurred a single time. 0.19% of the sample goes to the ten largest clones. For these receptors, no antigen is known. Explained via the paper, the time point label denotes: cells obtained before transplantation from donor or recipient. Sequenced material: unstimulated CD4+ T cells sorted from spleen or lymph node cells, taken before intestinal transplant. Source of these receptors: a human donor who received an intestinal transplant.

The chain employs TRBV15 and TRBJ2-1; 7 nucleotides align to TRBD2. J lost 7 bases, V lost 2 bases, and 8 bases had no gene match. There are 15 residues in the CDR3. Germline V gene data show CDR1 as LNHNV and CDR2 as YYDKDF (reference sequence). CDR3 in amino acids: CATSRSEGRANEQFF. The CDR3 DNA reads TGTGCCACCAGCAGATCTGAGGGGAGGGCAAATGAGCAGTTCTTC.

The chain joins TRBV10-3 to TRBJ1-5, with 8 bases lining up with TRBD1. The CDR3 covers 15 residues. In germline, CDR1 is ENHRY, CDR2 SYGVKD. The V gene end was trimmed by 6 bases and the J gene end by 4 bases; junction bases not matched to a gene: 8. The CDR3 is CAIRSGGDGNQPQHF. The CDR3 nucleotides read TGTGCCATCAGGTCAGGGGGCGACGGGAATCAGCCCCAGCATTTT.

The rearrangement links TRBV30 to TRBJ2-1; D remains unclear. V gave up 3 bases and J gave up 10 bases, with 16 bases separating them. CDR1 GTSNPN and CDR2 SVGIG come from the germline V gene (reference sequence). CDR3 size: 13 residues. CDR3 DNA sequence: TGTGCCTGGAGGGCCCCCCCCCTATACGAGCAGTTCTTC. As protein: CAWRAPPLYEQFF. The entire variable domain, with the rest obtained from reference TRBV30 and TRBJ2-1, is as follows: SQTIHQWPATLVQPVGSPLSLECTVEGTSNPNLYWYRQAAGRGLQLLFYSVGIGQISSEVPQNLSASRPQDRQFILSSKKLLLSDSGFYLCAWRAPPLYEQFFGPGTRLTVL.

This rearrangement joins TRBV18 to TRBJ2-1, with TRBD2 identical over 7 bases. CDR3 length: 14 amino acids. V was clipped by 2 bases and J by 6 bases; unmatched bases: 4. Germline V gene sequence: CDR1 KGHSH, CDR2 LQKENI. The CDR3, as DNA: TGTGCCAGCTCACCAGGGGGGGAGCGCAATGAGCAGTTCTTC. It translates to CASSPGGERNEQFF.

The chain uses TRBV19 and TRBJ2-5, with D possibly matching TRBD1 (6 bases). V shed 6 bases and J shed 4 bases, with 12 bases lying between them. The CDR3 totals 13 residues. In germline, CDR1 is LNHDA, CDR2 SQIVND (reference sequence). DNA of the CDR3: TGTGCCAGTAGCACGGACAGAGGAGAGACCCAGTACTTC. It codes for CASSTDRGETQYF.

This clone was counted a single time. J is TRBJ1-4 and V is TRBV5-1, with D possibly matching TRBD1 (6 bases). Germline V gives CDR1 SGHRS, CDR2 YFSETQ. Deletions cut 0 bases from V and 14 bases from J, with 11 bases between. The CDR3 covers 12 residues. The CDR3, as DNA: TGCGCCAGCAGCTTGGCCGGGGGCTGGCTGTTTTTT. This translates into CASSLAGGWLFF.

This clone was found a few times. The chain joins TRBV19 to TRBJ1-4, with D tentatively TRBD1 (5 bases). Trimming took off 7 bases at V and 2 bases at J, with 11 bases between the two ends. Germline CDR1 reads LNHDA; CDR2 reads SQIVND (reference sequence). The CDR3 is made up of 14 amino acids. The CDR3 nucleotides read TGTGCCAGTAACCCGGGGCGGACTAATGAAAAACTGTTTTTT. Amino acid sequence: CASNPGRTNEKLFF. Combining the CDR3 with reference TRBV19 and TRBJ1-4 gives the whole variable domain DGGITQSPKYLFRKEGQNVTLSCEQNLNHDAMYWYRQDPGQGLRLIYYSQIVNDFQKGDIAEGYSVSREKKESFPLTVTSAQKNPTAFYLCASNPGRTNEKLFFGSGTQLSVL.

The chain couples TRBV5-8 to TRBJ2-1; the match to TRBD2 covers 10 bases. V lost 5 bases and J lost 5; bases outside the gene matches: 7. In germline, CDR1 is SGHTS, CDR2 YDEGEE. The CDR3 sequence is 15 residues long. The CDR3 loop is CASSLTSGRHNEQFF. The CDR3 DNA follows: TGTGCCAGCAGTCTGACTAGCGGGCGACACAATGAGCAGTTCTTC. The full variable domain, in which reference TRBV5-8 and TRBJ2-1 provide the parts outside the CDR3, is EAGVTQSPTHLIKTRGQQATLRCSPISGHTSVYWYQQALGLGLQFLLWYDEGEERNRGNFPPRFSGRQFPNYSSELNVNALELEDSALYLCASSLTSGRHNEQFFGPGTRLTVL.

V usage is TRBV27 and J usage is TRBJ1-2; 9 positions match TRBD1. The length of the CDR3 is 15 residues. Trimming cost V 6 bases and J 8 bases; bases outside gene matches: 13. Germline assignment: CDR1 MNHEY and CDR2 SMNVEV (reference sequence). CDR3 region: CASRVALTGGTGYTF. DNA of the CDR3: TGTGCCAGCAGAGTCGCCTTGACAGGGGGTACGGGCTACACCTTC.

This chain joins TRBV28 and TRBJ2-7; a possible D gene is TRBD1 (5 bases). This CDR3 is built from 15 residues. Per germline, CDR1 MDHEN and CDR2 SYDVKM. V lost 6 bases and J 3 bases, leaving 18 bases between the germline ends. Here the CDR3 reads CASSPNQGSVYEQYF. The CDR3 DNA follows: TGTGCCAGCAGCCCTAATCAGGGTTCCGTCTACGAGCAGTACTTC. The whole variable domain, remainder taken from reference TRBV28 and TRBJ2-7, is DVKVTQSSRYLVKRTGEKVFLECVQDMDHENMFWYRQDPGLGLRLIYFSYDVKMKEKGDIPEGYSVSREKKERFSLILESASTNQTSMYLCASSPNQGSVYEQYFGPGTRLTVT.

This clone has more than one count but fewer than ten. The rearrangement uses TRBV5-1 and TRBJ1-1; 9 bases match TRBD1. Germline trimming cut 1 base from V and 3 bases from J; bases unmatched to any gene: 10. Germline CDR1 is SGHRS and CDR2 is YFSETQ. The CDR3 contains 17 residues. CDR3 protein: CASSLTWDRVLDTEAFF. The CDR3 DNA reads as TGCGCCAGCAGCTTGACGTGGGACAGGGTCCTTGACACTGAAGCTTTCTTT.

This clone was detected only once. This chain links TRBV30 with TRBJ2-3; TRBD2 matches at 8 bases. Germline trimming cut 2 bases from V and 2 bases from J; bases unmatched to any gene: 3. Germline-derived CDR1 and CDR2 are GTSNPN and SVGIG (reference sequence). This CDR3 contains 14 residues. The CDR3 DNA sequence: TGTGCCTGGAGTATTAGCGGGACCACAGATACGCAGTATTTT. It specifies CAWSISGTTDTQYF.

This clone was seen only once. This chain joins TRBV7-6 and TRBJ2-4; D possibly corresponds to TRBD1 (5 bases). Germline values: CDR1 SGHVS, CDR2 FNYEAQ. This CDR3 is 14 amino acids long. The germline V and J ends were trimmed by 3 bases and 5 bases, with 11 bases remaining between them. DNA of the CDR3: TGTGCCAGCAGCTTCGCCCCGACAGAAAACATTCAGTACTTC. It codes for CASSFAPTENIQYF.

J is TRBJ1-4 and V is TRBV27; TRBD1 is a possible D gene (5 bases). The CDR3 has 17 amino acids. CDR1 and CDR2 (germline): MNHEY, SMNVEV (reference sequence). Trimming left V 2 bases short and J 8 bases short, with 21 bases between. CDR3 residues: CASSLVFSGREREKLFF. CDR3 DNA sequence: TGTGCCAGCAGTTTAGTATTCTCGGGCAGGGAACGCGAAAAACTGTTTTTT.

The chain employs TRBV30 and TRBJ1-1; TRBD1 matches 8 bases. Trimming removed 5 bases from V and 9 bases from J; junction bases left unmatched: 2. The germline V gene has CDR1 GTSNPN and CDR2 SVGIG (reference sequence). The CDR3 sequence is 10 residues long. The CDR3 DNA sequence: TGTGCCTGGGGACAGGGAAAAGCTTTCTTT. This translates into CAWGQGKAFF.